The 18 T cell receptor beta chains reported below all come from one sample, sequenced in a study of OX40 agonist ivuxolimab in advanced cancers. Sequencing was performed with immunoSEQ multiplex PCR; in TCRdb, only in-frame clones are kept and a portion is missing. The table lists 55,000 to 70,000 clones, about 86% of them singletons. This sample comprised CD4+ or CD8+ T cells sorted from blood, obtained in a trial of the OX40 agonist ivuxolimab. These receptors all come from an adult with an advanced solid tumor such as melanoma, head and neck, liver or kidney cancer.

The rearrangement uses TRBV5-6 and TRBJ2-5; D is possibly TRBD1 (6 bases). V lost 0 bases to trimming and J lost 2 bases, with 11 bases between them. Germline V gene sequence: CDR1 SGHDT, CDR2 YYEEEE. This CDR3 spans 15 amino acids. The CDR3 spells CASSLGWDKQETQYF. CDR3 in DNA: TGTGCCAGCAGCTTGGGTTGGGACAAACAAGAGACCCAGTACTTC.

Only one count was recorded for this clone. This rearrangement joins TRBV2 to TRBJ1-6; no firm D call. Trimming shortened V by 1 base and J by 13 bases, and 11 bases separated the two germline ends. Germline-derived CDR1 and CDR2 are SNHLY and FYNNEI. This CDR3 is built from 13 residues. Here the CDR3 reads CASSEVTALPLHF. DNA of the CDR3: TGTGCCAGCAGTGAAGTGACTGCCTTGCCCCTCCACTTT.

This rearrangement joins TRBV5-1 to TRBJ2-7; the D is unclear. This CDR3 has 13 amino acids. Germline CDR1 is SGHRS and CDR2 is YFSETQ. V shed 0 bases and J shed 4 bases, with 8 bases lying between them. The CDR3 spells CASSLVGEYEQYF. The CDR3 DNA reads TGCGCCAGCAGCTTGGTGGGCGAGTACGAGCAGTACTTC. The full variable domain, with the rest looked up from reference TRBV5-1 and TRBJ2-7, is KAGVTQTPRYLIKTRGQQVTLSCSPISGHRSVSWYQQTPGQGLQFLFEYFSETQRNKGNFPGRFSGRQFSNSRSEMNVSTLELGDSALYLCASSLVGEYEQYFGPGTRLTVT.

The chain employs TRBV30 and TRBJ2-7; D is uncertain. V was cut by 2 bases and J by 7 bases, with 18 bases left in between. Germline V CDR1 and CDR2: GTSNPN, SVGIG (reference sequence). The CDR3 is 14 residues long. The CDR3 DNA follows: TGTGCCTGGAGTTCGGTCCTGAGGTCGGGTGAGCAGTACTTC. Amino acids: CAWSSVLRSGEQYF.

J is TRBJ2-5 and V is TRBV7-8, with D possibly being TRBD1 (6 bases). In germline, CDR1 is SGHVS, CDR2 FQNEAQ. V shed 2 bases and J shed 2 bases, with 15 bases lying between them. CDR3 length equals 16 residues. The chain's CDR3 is CASSLSWAGVQETQYF. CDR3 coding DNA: TGTGCCAGCAGCTTAAGTTGGGCAGGGGTACAAGAGACCCAGTACTTC.

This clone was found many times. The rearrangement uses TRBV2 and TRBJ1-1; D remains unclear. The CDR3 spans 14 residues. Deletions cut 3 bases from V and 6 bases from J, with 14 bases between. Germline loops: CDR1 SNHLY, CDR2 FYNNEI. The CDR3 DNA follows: TGTGCCAGCAGTGATAGAGACATTAGACCTGAAGCTTTCTTT. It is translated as CASSDRDIRPEAFF.

The CDR3 loop is CASHQGAGETQYF. The DNA for the CDR3 is TGTGCCAGCCACCAGGGGGCGGGGGAGACCCAGTACTTC. V and J are TRBV2 and TRBJ2-5, with 8 positions matching TRBD1. CDR1 and CDR2 (germline): SNHLY, FYNNEI. The CDR3 is made up of 13 amino acids. V gave up 8 bases and J gave up 5 bases; unmatched junction bases: 7.

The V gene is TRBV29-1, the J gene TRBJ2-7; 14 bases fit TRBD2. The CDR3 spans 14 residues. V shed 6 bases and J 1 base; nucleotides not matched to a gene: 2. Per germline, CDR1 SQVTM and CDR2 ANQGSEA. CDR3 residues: CSVRLAGGSYEQYF. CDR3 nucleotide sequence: TGCAGCGTCAGACTAGCGGGAGGGTCCTACGAGCAGTACTTC.

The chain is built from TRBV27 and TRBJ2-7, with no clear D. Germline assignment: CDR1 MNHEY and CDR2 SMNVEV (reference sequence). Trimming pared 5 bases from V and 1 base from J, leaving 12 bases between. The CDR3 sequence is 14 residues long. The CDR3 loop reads CASSGVGESYEQYF. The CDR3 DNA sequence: TGTGCCAGCAGTGGGGTAGGAGAGTCCTACGAGCAGTACTTC.

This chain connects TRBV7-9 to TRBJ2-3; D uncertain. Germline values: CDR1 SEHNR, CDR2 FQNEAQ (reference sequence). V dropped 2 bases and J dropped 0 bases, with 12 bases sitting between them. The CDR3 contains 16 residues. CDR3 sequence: CASSLLLVLSTDTQYF. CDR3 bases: TGTGCCAGCAGCTTACTCCTAGTACTGAGCACAGATACGCAGTATTTT.

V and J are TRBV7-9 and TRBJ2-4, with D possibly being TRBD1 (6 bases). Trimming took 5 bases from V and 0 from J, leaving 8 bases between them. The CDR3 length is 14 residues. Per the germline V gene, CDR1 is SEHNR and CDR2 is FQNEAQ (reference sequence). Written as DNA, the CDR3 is TGTGCCAGCAGCCACAGGGTAGCCAAAAACATTCAGTACTTC. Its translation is CASSHRVAKNIQYF.

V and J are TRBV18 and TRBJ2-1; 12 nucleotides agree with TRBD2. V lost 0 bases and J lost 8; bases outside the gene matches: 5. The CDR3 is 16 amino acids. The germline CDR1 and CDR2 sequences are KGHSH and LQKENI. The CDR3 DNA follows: TGTGCCAGCTCACCACCCGGACTAGCGGGAATACATGAGCAGTTCTTC. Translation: CASSPPGLAGIHEQFF.

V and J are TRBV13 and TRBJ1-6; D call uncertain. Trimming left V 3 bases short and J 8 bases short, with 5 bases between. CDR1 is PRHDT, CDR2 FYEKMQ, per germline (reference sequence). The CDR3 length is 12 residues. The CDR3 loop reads CASSFGDSPLHF. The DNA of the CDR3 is TGTGCCAGCAGCTTCGGGGATTCACCCCTCCACTTT.

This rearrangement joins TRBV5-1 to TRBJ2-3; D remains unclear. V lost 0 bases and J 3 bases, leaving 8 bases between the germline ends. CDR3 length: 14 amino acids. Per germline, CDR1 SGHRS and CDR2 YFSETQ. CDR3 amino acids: CASSLEWRTDTQYF. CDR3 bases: TGCGCCAGCAGCTTGGAGTGGCGGACAGATACGCAGTATTTT.

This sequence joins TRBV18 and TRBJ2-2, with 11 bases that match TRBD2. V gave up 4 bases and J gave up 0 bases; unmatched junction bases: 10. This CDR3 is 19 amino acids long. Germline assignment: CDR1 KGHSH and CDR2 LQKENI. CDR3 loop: CASSLPRLAGLANTGELFF. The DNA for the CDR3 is TGTGCCAGCTCACTACCGAGACTAGCGGGATTAGCGAACACCGGGGAGCTGTTTTTT.

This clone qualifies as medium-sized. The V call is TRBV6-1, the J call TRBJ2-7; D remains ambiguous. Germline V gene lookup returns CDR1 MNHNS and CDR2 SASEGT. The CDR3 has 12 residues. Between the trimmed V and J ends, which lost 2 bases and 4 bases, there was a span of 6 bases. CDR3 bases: TGTGCCAGCAGTGAACATCTTTACGAGCAGTACTTC. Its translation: CASSEHLYEQYF.

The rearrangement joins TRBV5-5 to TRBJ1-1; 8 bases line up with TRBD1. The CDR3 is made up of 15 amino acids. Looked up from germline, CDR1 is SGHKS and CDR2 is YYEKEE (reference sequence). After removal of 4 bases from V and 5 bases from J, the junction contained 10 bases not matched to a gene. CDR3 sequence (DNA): TGTGCCAGCAGCGTCGGCAGGGGGCGCGAAACTGAAGCTTTCTTT. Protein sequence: CASSVGRGRETEAFF.

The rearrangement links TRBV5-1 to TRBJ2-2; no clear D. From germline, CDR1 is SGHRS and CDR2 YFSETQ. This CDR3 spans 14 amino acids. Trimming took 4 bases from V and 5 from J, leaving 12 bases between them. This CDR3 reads CASSNYPGTGELFF. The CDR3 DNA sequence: TGCGCCAGCAGCAACTACCCCGGGACCGGGGAGCTGTTTTTT. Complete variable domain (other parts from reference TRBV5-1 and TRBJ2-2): KAGVTQTPRYLIKTRGQQVTLSCSPISGHRSVSWYQQTPGQGLQFLFEYFSETQRNKGNFPGRFSGRQFSNSRSEMNVSTLELGDSALYLCASSNYPGTGELFFGEGSRLTVL.